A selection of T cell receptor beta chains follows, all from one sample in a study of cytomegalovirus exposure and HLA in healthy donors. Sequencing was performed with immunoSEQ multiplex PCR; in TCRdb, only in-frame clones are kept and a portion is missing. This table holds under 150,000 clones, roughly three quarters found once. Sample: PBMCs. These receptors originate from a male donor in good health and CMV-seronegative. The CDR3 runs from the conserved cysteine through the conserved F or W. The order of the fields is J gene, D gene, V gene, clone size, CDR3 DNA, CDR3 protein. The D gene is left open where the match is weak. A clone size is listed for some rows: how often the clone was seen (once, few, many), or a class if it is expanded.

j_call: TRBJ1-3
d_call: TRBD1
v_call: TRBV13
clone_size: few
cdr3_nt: TGTGCCAGCAGGGACAGGGTTGGAAACACCATATATTTT
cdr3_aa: CASRDRVGNTIYF

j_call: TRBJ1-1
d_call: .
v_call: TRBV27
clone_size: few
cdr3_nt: TGTGCCAGCAGTTTAGTCAGGGTGAACACTGAAGCTTTCTTT
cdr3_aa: CASSLVRVNTEAFF

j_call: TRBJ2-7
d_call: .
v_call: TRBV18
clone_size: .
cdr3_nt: TGTGCCAGCTCACCACGTCAGGGGAACTACGAGCAGTACTTC
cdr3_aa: CASSPRQGNYEQYF

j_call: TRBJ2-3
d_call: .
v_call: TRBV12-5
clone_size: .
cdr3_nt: TGTGCTAGTGGCCAGGACAGATCCACAGATACGCAGTATTTT
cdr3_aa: CASGQDRSTDTQYF

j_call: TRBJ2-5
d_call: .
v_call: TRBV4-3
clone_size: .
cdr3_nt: TGCGCCAGCAGCCAAGATCTAGAAGAGACCCAGTACTTC
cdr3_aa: CASSQDLEETQYF

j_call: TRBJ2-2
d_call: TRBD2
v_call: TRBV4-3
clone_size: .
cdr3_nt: TGCGCCAGCAGCCAGGGACTAGCGGGGCCGAACACCGGGGAGCTGTTTTTT
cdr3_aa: CASSQGLAGPNTGELFF

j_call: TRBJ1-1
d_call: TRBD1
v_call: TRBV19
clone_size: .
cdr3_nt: TGTGCCAGTAGTATCGGGGACAGGAACACTGAAGCTTTCTTT
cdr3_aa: CASSIGDRNTEAFF

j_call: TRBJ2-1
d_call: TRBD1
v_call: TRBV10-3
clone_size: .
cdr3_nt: TGTGCCGCCCAGGGACAGGGCGCCTACAATGAGCAGTTCTTC
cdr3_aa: CAAQGQGAYNEQFF

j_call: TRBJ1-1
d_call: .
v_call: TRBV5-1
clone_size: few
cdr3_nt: TGCGCCAGCAGCTCCAGTTTCAACACTGAAGCTTTCTTT
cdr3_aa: CASSSSFNTEAFF

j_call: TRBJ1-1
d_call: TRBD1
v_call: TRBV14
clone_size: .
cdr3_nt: TGTGCCAGCACCCCACAGGGGTTCACTGAAGCTTTCTTT
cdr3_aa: CASTPQGFTEAFF

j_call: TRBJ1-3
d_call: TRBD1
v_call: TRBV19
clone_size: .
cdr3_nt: TGTGCCAGTTGCCTTGACAGGGACCGACGAAACACCATATATTTT
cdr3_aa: CASCLDRDRRNTIYF

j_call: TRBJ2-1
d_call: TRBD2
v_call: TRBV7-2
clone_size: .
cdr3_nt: TGTGCCAGCAGCTTAGCGCGGCGGGGGGGCGGCGATGAGCAGTTCTTC
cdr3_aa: CASSLARRGGGDEQFF

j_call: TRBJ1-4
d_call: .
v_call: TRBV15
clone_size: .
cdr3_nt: TGTGCCACCAGCAAAGTAGCAACTAATGAAAAACTGTTTTTT
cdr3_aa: CATSKVATNEKLFF

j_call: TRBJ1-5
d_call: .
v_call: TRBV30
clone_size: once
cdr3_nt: TGTGCCTGGAGCCAGGGATCTCTCAGCAATCAGCCCCAGCATTTT
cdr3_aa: CAWSQGSLSNQPQHF

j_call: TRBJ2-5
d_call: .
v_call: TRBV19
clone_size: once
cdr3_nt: TGTGCCAGTACGAAGTCGGCGGGGAGAGACCAAGAGACCCAGTACTTC
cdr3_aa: CASTKSAGRDQETQYF

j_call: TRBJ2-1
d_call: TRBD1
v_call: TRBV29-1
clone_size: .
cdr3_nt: TGCAGCGTTTCCCGGACAGGGCAACCTTACAATGAGCAGTTCTTC
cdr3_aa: CSVSRTGQPYNEQFF

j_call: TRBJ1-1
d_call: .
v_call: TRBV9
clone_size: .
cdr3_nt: TGTGCCAGCAGCAGGTCAGGGAAGGACACTGAAGCTTTCTTT
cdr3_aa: CASSRSGKDTEAFF

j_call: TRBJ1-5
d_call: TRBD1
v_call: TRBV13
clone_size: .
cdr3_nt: TGTGCCAGCAGCCCGACCATAGGGACAGGGGGCGGCAATCAGCCCCAGCATTTT
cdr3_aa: CASSPTIGTGGGNQPQHF

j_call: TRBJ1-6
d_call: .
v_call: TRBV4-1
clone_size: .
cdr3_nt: TGCGCCAGCAGCCAAGATCGGGGCGGGACCCTTTATAATTCACCCCTCCACTTT
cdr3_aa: CASSQDRGGTLYNSPLHF

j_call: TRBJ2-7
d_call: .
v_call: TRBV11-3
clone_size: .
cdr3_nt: TGTGCCAGCAGCTTAGGGACACTGACCTACGAGCAGTACTTC
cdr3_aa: CASSLGTLTYEQYF

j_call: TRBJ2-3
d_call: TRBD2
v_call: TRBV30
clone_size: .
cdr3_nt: TGTGCCTGGAGTCCCAGCGGGGGGAATACGCAGTATTTT
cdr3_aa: CAWSPSGGNTQYF

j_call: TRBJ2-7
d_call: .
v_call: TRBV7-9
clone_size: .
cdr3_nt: TGTGCCAGCAACCCTCAGGGGAGCTACGAGCAGTACTTC
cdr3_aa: CASNPQGSYEQYF

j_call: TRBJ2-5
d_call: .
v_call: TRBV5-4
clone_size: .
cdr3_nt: TGTGCCAGCAGCACCCAAGGGGAAGAGACCCAGTACTTC
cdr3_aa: CASSTQGEETQYF

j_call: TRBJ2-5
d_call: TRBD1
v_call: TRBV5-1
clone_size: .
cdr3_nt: TGCGCCAGCAGCTTGGTCGGGACAGGGGAAGAGACCCAGTACTTC
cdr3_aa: CASSLVGTGEETQYF

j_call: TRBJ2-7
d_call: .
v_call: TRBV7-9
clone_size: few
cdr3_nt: TGTGCCAGCAGCCAACAGGGTTACTCCTACGAGCAGTACTTC
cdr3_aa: CASSQQGYSYEQYF

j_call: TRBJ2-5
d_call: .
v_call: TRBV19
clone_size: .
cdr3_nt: TGTGCCAGTAGTATGGCCGCCCAGCGAGAGACCCAGTACTTC
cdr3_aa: CASSMAAQRETQYF

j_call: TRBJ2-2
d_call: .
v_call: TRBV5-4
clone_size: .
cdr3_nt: TGTGCCAGCAGCTGGTGGAGGGACTCCACCGGGGAGCTGTTTTTT
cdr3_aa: CASSWWRDSTGELFF

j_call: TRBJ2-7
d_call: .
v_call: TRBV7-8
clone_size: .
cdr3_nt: TGTGCCAGCAGCTTAGCCCGGGACTACGAGCAGTACTTC
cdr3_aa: CASSLARDYEQYF